The clone carrying this TCR beta chain came up once. These data are taken from a study of shared clonotypes between healthy human individuals. Sequencing was performed with immunoSEQ multiplex PCR; in TCRdb, only in-frame clones are kept and a portion is missing. The table shows about 990,000 clones, with approximately 80% occurring only once. This clonotype was obtained from a man younger than 35 in good health. Some clones in this sample may be carry-over from other donors' samples. Sequenced material: memory CD4+ T cells from PBMCs. Subset given: CD45RA-negative fraction.

CDR3 bases: TGTGCCAGCAGCGCAACCCAAGCGCGGGAGGACGAGCAGTACTTC. Translating it yields CASSATQAREDEQYF. The V gene is TRBV9, the J gene TRBJ2-7, with 8 bases identical to TRBD2. The CDR3 length is 15 residues. V trimming: 3 bases; J trimming: 5 bases; junction bases outside the gene matches: 10. Germline CDR1 SGDLS, CDR2 YYNGEE.